These 15 T cell receptor beta chains share one sample of origin, sequenced in a study of T cells after yellow fever vaccination (dated by TCRdb to the late 2010s). Library construction relied on 5' RACE. Reads for this sample came from an Illumina HiSeq 2500. Clones were called with MiXCR by TCRdb after fastp trimmed the public reads at Q25, and only in-frame beta chains were retained. Rows merge per CDR3 protein into single entries with the most common DNA and genes. The sample table lists fewer than 450,000 distinct CDR3 sequences, roughly 8.6% of them with a count of one. Around 17% of the sample is in the top ten clones. The intended sense of this specimen's treatment or condition label: live attenuated yellow fever vaccine strain. Sequenced material: PBMCs, taken about 41 days after the first yellow fever vaccination. All receptors come from a man in his late teens or twenties who received the YFV17D yellow fever vaccine.

The table lists this clonotype with a few counts. This chain uses TRBV6-2 or TRBV6-3 with TRBJ1-6; D is undetermined. The CDR3 is made up of 14 amino acids. Germline V gene data show CDR1 as MNHEY and CDR2 as SVGEGT. Between the trimmed V and J ends, which lost 6 bases and 11 bases, there was a span of 17 bases. The CDR3 region has the DNA TGTGCCAGCAGGGGAGTTACCGGGGTCCCACCCCTCCACTTT. Protein sequence: CASRGVTGVPPLHF.

This clonotype has more than one count but fewer than ten. This sequence joins TRBV27 and TRBJ2-3, with D uncertain. Trimming left V 6 bases short and J 2 bases short, with 15 bases between. Germline CDR1 and CDR2: MNHEY and SMNVEV (reference sequence). CDR3 length: 15 residues. The CDR3 DNA reads TGTGCCAGCAGACCTGAGGCCAGCAACACAGATACGCAGTATTTT. It encodes CASRPEASNTDTQYF.

V usage is TRBV2 and J usage is TRBJ1-1, with D possibly being TRBD1 (5 bases). Per germline, CDR1 SNHLY and CDR2 FYNNEI. The CDR3 covers 14 residues. V lost 5 bases and J 5 bases, leaving 15 bases between the germline ends. The CDR3 loop is CASSSSSRETEAFF. CDR3 DNA sequence: TGTGCCAGCAGTTCCTCTTCCAGGGAGACTGAAGCTTTCTTT.

This clonotype has just a few counts. The chain links TRBV28 to TRBJ1-2; a possible D gene is TRBD1 (5 bases). This CDR3 spans 16 amino acids. V lost 3 bases and J 0 bases, leaving 14 bases between the germline ends. The V gene's germline CDR1 is MDHEN and CDR2 SYDVKM. CDR3 loop: CASSFTPGRPNYGYTF. CDR3 DNA: TGTGCCAGCAGTTTCACGCCGGGACGGCCTAACTATGGCTACACCTTC.

This clonotype was picked up a small number of times. J is TRBJ1-2 and V is TRBV7-2; a weak D match, TRBD1 (6 bases). The CDR3 has 14 residues. V dropped 10 bases and J dropped 7 bases, with 22 bases sitting between them. Looked up from germline, CDR1 is SGHTA and CDR2 is FQGNSA. CDR3 coding DNA: TGTGCCACCCGAAATTTTTGGGGGGCGGGTGGCTACACCTTC. Translated: CATRNFWGAGGYTF.

This clonotype was seen only a few times. The rearrangement uses TRBV9 and TRBJ1-2, with no clear D. Trimming removed 4 bases at V and 6 bases at J, with 7 bases between. Germline V lookup: CDR1 SGDLS, CDR2 YYNGEE. The CDR3 sequence is 11 residues long. Here the CDR3 reads CASSLNNGYTF. Written as DNA, the CDR3 is TGTGCCAGCAGCCTTAATAATGGCTACACCTTC.

This clonotype has just a few counts. The chain links TRBV6-2 or TRBV6-3 to TRBJ1-2, with D tentatively TRBD1 (6 bases). V was shortened by 3 bases and J by 6 bases, with 14 bases between the two germline ends. The CDR3 contains 14 residues. CDR1 MNHEY and CDR2 SVGEGT come from the germline V gene. This CDR3 is CASSYPGQRNGYTF. For the CDR3, the DNA is TGTGCCAGCAGTTATCCAGGACAGAGAAATGGCTACACCTTC.

This clonotype was counted between two and nine times. The chain couples TRBV6-1 to TRBJ1-3, with D uncertain. The length of the CDR3 is 16 residues. Trimming took 1 base from V and 0 from J, leaving 10 bases between them. In germline, CDR1 is MNHNS, CDR2 SASEGT. CDR3 nucleotides: TGTGCCAGCAGTGAAGGTGCAGGAGACTCTGGAAACACCATATATTTT. Translated, it gives CASSEGAGDSGNTIYF.

The gene calls are TRBV20-1 and TRBJ2-3; TRBD2 matches 10 bases. From germline, CDR1 is DFQATT and CDR2 SNEGSKA (reference sequence). V lost 0 bases to trimming and J lost 0 bases; unmatched junction nucleotides: 12. The CDR3 is 19 amino acids. The CDR3 spells CSARDWRAGGTLSTDTQYF. CDR3 nucleotides: TGCAGTGCTAGAGATTGGAGAGCGGGGGGGACCCTGAGCACAGATACGCAGTATTTT.

This clonotype showed up just a few times. The chain is built from TRBV6-1 and TRBJ2-6, with 7 nucleotides matching TRBD1. V lost 4 bases, J lost 0 bases, and 3 bases stayed unmatched. CDR3 length equals 16 residues. CDR1 and CDR2 from the germline V gene are MNHNS and SASEGT. The chain's CDR3 is CASSGTGHSGANVLTF. In nucleotides, the CDR3 is TGTGCCAGCAGTGGGACAGGTCACTCTGGGGCCAACGTCCTGACTTTC.

This clonotype was seen many times. The chain couples TRBV12-3 or TRBV12-4 to TRBJ2-7, with 9 nucleotides matching TRBD1. Losses at the gene ends were 1 base for V and 6 bases for J; bases not matched to a gene: 4. The CDR3 runs 14 residues. The CDR3 is CASSLDRGLFEQYV. The CDR3 DNA follows: TGTGCCAGCAGTTTAGACAGGGGGCTCTTCGAGCAGTACGTC.

In this sample, this clonotype turned up many times. This chain uses TRBV5-1 with TRBJ2-1; D may be TRBD1 (5 bases). Germline V gene lookup returns CDR1 SGHRS and CDR2 YFSETQ. The germline V and J ends were trimmed by 1 base and 5 bases, with 7 bases remaining between them. The length of the CDR3 is 13 residues. Here the CDR3 reads CASSLTGNNEQFF. The CDR3 DNA is TGCGCCAGCAGCTTGACAGGCAACAATGAGCAGTTCTTC.

J is TRBJ1-5 and V is TRBV6-1, with a possible D match to TRBD1 (6 bases). V was shortened by 6 bases and J by 2 bases, with 14 bases between the two germline ends. The CDR3 length is 15 residues. CDR1 and CDR2 (germline): MNHNS, SASEGT. For the CDR3, the DNA is TGTGCCAGCAGACCCAGTCGACAGGGCAATCAGCCCCAGCATTTT. It translates to CASRPSRQGNQPQHF.

This clonotype was recorded many times. The chain carries TRBV5-1 and TRBJ2-1; unclear D gene. This CDR3 has 14 amino acids. CDR1 SGHRS and CDR2 YFSETQ come from the germline V gene. V lost 4 bases to trimming and J lost 0 bases, with 8 bases between them. The CDR3 DNA sequence: TGCGCCAGCAGCCCAGGTAACTCCTACAATGAGCAGTTCTTC. It encodes CASSPGNSYNEQFF.

The gene calls are TRBV19 and TRBJ1-5, with a weak D call TRBD1 (5 bases). The germline V gene has CDR1 LNHDA and CDR2 SQIVND (reference sequence). Trimming took 6 bases from V and 13 from J, leaving 16 bases between them. This CDR3 region has 12 residues. For the CDR3, the DNA is TGTGCCAGTAGACAAATTGGGACGGGACAGCATTTT. It translates to CASRQIGTGQHF. Looking up the rest from reference TRBV19 and TRBJ1-5 gives the full variable domain: DGGITQSPKYLFRKEGQNVTLSCEQNLNHDAMYWYRQDPGQGLRLIYYSQIVNDFQKGDIAEGYSVSREKKESFPLTVTSAQKNPTAFYLCASRQIGTGQHFGDGTRLSIL.